This T cell receptor beta chain was recorded in a study of blood T cells in healthy people across ages. The use of a sample-barcoded 5' primer and a J-beta primer mix characterized a second PCR of roughly 6 to 11 cycles. TCRdb itself ran the 5' RACE reads through MiXCR, one entry per CDR3 protein. Of about 1.8 million distinct CDR3 sequences in the sample, 40% to 55% were seen once. In germline, CDR1 is SQVTM, CDR2 ANQGSEA. The V end lost 5 bases, the J end lost 4 bases, and 20 bases lay between the germline ends. CDR3 length: 15 residues. This clonotype was obtained from a woman in her 40s in good health. The chain links TRBV29-1 to TRBJ1-2, with D tentatively TRBD1 (5 bases). The specimen was blood. CDR3 in amino acids: CSVLNPAGLGYGYTF. In DNA form, the CDR3 reads TGCAGCGTTTTGAACCCAGCAGGGTTGGGCTATGGCTACACCTTC. Together with reference TRBV29-1 and TRBJ1-2, the CDR3 gives the full variable domain: SAVISQKPSRDICQRGTSLTIQCQVDSQVTMMFWYRQQPGQSLTLIATANQGSEATYESGFVIDKFPISRPNLTFSTLTVSNMSPEDSSIYLCSVLNPAGLGYGYTFGSGTRLTVV.